This TCR beta chain was captured in a study of Tregs in tolerant kidney transplant recipients (dated by TCRdb to between 2019 and 2020). Study-level background: TCRbeta sequencing was used in the study to identify donor-specific regulatory T cells before combined kidney and bone marrow transplantation, and the identified cells were then tracked after transplant. In a few healthy controls, several methods of expanding Tregs specific for an allogeneic donor were compared by TCRbeta repertoire sequencing.

Genomic DNA was extracted from sorted cells with the QIAGEN DNeasy Blood and Tissue Kit for TCRbeta CDR3 sequencing. High-throughput TCRbeta CDR3 sequencing, including PCR amplification with bias correction and internal controls, was performed commercially through immunoSEQ. In the authors' own workflow: A unique productive TCRbeta sequence was defined by the CDR3 nucleotide sequence when primers matched, and otherwise by the CDR3 amino acid sequence together with the Vbeta and Jbeta genes. To correct sorting error, sequences shared between sorted populations at a frequency ratio of 2:1 or less were removed; the rest were assigned to the higher population. A sequence counted as donor-reactive if, in CFSE-low cells, the sequence had a frequency of at least 0.01% and was expanded at least 5-fold compared with unstimulated cells. Jensen-Shannon divergence calculated on the top 100 TCRbeta sequences ranked by frequency was used to measure repertoire divergence. For samples with multiple sequencing runs, sorting error was corrected in each run separately before the runs were combined. TCRdb took over this immuneACCESS table, retaining in-frame rearrangements with V and J assigned. Such tables are incomplete; in checked studies, under half of the missing clones stem from an unresolved V gene, and the remainder is unexplained. V and J calls plus clone size are reproduced from that table; the DNA served to infer D and trimming. Across this sample there are 200,000 to 300,000 clones, with 65% to 85% seen only once. Around 0.6% of the sample is taken by the ten largest.

The CDR3 goes from the cysteine to the phenylalanine over 14 residues. Only the CDR3 DNA stays, 42 bases, in frame from base 1. For CDR1 and CDR2, the germline V gene (reference sequence) lists LNHDA and SQIVND. V was cut back by 7 bases and J by 0 bases, leaving a gap of 10 bases between them. Thawed PBMCs were FACS-sorted into unstimulated Tregs (CD4+CD25+CD127-), CD4+ non-Tregs (CD4+CD25-), CD4 cells and CD8 cells. Blood from healthy controls was obtained either as purchased buffy coats or from healthy volunteers. Healthy control blood was processed to PBMCs with a Ficoll density gradient and then cryopreserved, whereas patient PBMCs were collected both before and after transplant. The paper as a whole reports these results and caveats: Because the study included only a small number of patients, the results must be confirmed in larger populations and under other immunosuppression protocols. Although technical replication error seemed to be minimal, the question of biological reproducibility was not addressed directly. Expanding Tregs with activated donor B cells appeared to identify the most biologically relevant and donor-specific TCRbeta repertoire.

As concerns this clone: Its antigen remains undetermined. Per-base quality was not reported, and no clone a single base away is much larger than it.

The sample taken for sequencing was CD4+ T cells from blood. The rearranged segments are TRBV19 and TRBJ2-4, with no confident D gene call. The origin of this receptor is a human donor in good health. The nucleotide sequence is TGTGCCAGTATGGCACCACTAGCCAAAAACATTCAGTACTTC. This yields the protein CASMAPLAKNIQYF.